The next 29 T cell receptor beta chains were all read from a single sample in a study of post-analysis software for immune sequencing data. The TCR beta cDNA libraries contained unique molecular identifiers. TCRdb ran MiXCR on the PCR reads and lists one entry per CDR3 protein. This table has 700,000 to 800,000 distinct CDR3 sequences, around 27% appearing once. Their antigen targets remain unknown. Study results and caveats: Compared with controls, patients had more of about 5 TRBV segments, including TRBV5-6, TRBV5-1 and TRBV20-1.

The specimen was blood. The receptors were gathered from a girl under 18 with multiple sclerosis.

The chain joins TRBV6-2 or TRBV6-3 to TRBJ1-6; D perhaps matches TRBD1 (5 bases). Germline V CDR1 and CDR2: MNHEY, SVGEGT. The V end lost 9 bases, the J end lost 6 bases, and 21 bases lay between the germline ends. This CDR3 spans 16 amino acids. The CDR3 region is CASRTTGGRINSPLHF. CDR3 coding DNA: TGTGCCAGTCGAACGACCGGGGGACGAATTAATTCACCCCTCCACTTT.

The chain recombines TRBV20-1 with TRBJ2-5; possible D gene TRBD2, 6 bases. CDR1 DFQATT and CDR2 SNEGSKA come from the germline V gene (reference sequence). This CDR3 region has 15 residues. V was trimmed by 0 bases and J by 4 bases, leaving 15 bases between them. CDR3 coding DNA: TGCAGTGCTAGAGATTCGACTAGTCGCCGAGAGACCCAGTACTTC. The encoded protein is CSARDSTSRRETQYF.

The genes are TRBV13 and TRBJ2-4; possible D gene TRBD2, 7 bases. The ends were cut back, 5 bases at V and 13 bases at J, with 15 bases in the middle. CDR3 length: 12 amino acids. The V gene's germline CDR1 is PRHDT and CDR2 FYEKMQ (reference sequence). The CDR3 nucleotides are TGTGCCAGCAGCCTTATAGGGGGGGAGCAGTACTTC. Its protein product is CASSLIGGEQYF.

The rearrangement uses TRBV10-3 and TRBJ2-5; 9 bases fit TRBD2. The CDR3 is 14 amino acids. Germline CDR1 and CDR2: ENHRY and SYGVKD. Trimming at V came to 10 bases and at J to 2 bases, leaving 8 bases not matched to a gene. The CDR3 protein is CATAGLAGQETQYF. In nucleotides, the CDR3 is TGTGCCACCGCCGGCCTAGCGGGACAAGAGACCCAGTACTTC.

Many counts were recorded for this clonotype. The gene calls are TRBV4-2 and TRBJ2-1; maybe TRBD2 (5 bases). Deletions cut 0 bases from V and 6 bases from J, with 12 bases between. The CDR3 has 15 amino acids. Looked up from germline, CDR1 is LGHNA and CDR2 is YNFKEQ. The DNA for the CDR3 is TGTGCCAGCAGCCAAGATTTAGGAACTAGCAATGAGCAGTTCTTC. This sequence encodes CASSQDLGTSNEQFF.

In its sample, this clonotype was seen a few times. The genes are TRBV4-1 and TRBJ1-2; no clear D gene. This CDR3 has 14 residues. The germline V and J ends were trimmed by 1 base and 0 bases, with 6 bases remaining between them. CDR1 MGHRA and CDR2 YSYEKL come from the germline V gene. For the CDR3, the DNA is TGCGCCAGCAGCCAAGTCGCGGCTAACTATGGCTACACCTTC. Translation gives CASSQVAANYGYTF.

In its sample, this clonotype was seen a few times. The chain links TRBV29-1 to TRBJ2-5; D uncertain. Germline V gene data show CDR1 as SQVTM and CDR2 as ANQGSEA. Trimming removed 2 bases at V and 2 bases at J, with 12 bases between. The CDR3 runs 14 residues. The CDR3 bases are TGCAGCGTTGAAAGTCGTAGGACGCAAGAGACCCAGTACTTC. Translated, it gives CSVESRRTQETQYF.

The V and J genes are TRBV28 and TRBJ2-5, with TRBD1 identical over 8 bases. The CDR3 has 14 amino acids. Germline assignment: CDR1 MDHEN and CDR2 SYDVKM. Germline trimming cut 10 bases from V and 3 bases from J; bases unmatched to any gene: 10. The CDR3 here is CATGQDPPKETQYF. For the CDR3, the DNA is TGTGCCACGGGACAGGACCCTCCAAAAGAGACCCAGTACTTC.

The chain uses TRBV20-1 and TRBJ2-7; D is undetermined. Looked up from germline, CDR1 is DFQATT and CDR2 is SNEGSKA (reference sequence). CDR3 length: 16 residues. Trimming left V 2 bases short and J 2 bases short, with 19 bases between. The CDR3 region has the DNA TGCAGTGCTAGACCCCAACAGACGAGGCTCCCCTACGAGCAGTACTTC. Translated, it gives CSARPQQTRLPYEQYF.

The genes are TRBV28 and TRBJ2-5; the D gene is possibly TRBD2 (5 bases). The CDR3 is 16 amino acids. V lost 7 bases and J 2 bases, leaving 20 bases between the germline ends. Germline V gene sequence: CDR1 MDHEN, CDR2 SYDVKM. The CDR3 loop reads CASTSRSTTIQETQYF. The CDR3 DNA reads TGTGCCAGCACCTCCCGGAGCACGACTATTCAAGAGACCCAGTACTTC.

The chain is built from TRBV29-1 and TRBJ1-2; D is unresolved. In germline, CDR1 is SQVTM, CDR2 ANQGSEA. The CDR3 length is 13 residues. The V end lost 4 bases, the J end lost 8 bases, and 17 bases lay between the germline ends. CDR3 sequence reads: CSVVGGLAVGYTF. Here the CDR3 DNA reads TGCAGCGTTGTAGGTGGCCTCGCAGTCGGCTACACCTTC.

With respect to this clonotype: Possible read error: a much larger clone is one base away. This chain joins TRBV29-1 and TRBJ2-1; 8 nucleotides match TRBD2. Per germline, CDR1 SQVTM and CDR2 ANQGSEA. Trimming at V came to 8 bases and at J to 15 bases, leaving 18 bases not matched to a gene. CDR3 length: 13 amino acids. The CDR3 DNA follows: TGCAGCTCCGAGGGTGGCGGGAGGAATAGACGGTTCTTC. It yields the protein CSSEGGGRNRRFF.

There are a few counts of this clonotype. At one end, the junction sequence differs from germline, possibly due to a read error. V gene TRBV20-1 combines with J gene TRBJ2-5; 10 bases match TRBD2. Germline CDR1 and CDR2: DFQATT and SNEGSKA (reference sequence). This CDR3 has 18 amino acids. The CDR3 DNA reads TGCAGTGCAAGAGTACTAGCGGGGACCCTTCGGGGCCAAGAGACCCAGTACTTC. Translating gives CSARVLAGTLRGQETQYF.

The CDR3 sequence: CASSERDPRRDGYTF. CDR3 bases: TGTGCCAGCAGCGAACGGGACCCCCGGAGGGATGGCTACACCTTC. The chain combines TRBV7-2 with TRBJ1-2; tentatively, D is TRBD1 (5 bases). V was clipped by 5 bases and J by 6 bases, with 19 bases between them. The germline gives CDR1 SGHTA, CDR2 FQGNSA. This CDR3 has 15 residues.

This clonotype was seen only a few times. The V gene is TRBV7-2, the J gene TRBJ2-1; 9 positions match TRBD1. CDR1 and CDR2 from the germline V gene are SGHTA and FQGNSA. CDR3 size: 16 residues. Trimming cost V 5 bases and J 5 bases; bases outside gene matches: 10. CDR3 sequence: CASSTRRTGANNEQFF. Written as DNA, the CDR3 is TGTGCCAGCAGCACCCGAAGGACAGGGGCTAACAATGAGCAGTTCTTC.

The chain uses TRBV20-1 and TRBJ1-2; TRBD1 aligns across 9 bases. Per germline, CDR1 DFQATT and CDR2 SNEGSKA (reference sequence). The CDR3 is made up of 13 amino acids. Trimming cost V 6 bases and J 4 bases; bases outside gene matches: 6. The CDR3 reads CSADRGELYGYTF. The CDR3, as DNA: TGCAGTGCCGACAGGGGGGAACTCTATGGCTACACCTTC.

The chain couples TRBV7-2 to TRBJ2-5, with 9 bases that match TRBD2. This CDR3 is built from 19 residues. Germline assignment: CDR1 SGHTA and CDR2 FQGNSA. Trimming at V came to 2 bases and at J to 2 bases, leaving 15 bases not matched to a gene. CDR3 nucleotides: TGTGCCAGCAGCTTAAACAACTTTCGAGGACTAGCGCAACAAGAGACCCAGTACTTC. This translates into CASSLNNFRGLAQQETQYF.

The rearrangement links TRBV7-2 to TRBJ2-5, with 9 bases identical to TRBD2. Germline CDR1 reads SGHTA; CDR2 reads FQGNSA. The ends lost 2 bases at V and 5 bases at J; junction bases unmatched: 6. The CDR3 consists of 15 residues. The CDR3 coding sequence is TGTGCCAGCAGCTTAAGTCTAGCGGGAAGGGAGACCCAGTACTTC. It yields the protein CASSLSLAGRETQYF.

V gene TRBV29-1 combines with J gene TRBJ1-1; D remains unclear. CDR1 and CDR2 from the germline V gene are SQVTM and ANQGSEA. The CDR3 runs 12 residues. The V and J ends lost 5 bases and 0 bases respectively, with 7 bases between them. CDR3 in amino acids: CSVYGMNTEAFF. CDR3 coding DNA: TGCAGCGTTTACGGCATGAACACTGAAGCTTTCTTT. The full variable domain, in which reference TRBV29-1 and TRBJ1-1 provide the parts outside the CDR3, is SAVISQKPSRDICQRGTSLTIQCQVDSQVTMMFWYRQQPGQSLTLIATANQGSEATYESGFVIDKFPISRPNLTFSTLTVSNMSPEDSSIYLCSVYGMNTEAFFGQGTRLTVV.

This clonotype was seen a handful of times. This chain connects TRBV6-6 to TRBJ1-1, with D possibly TRBD1 on 6 matching bases. CDR3 size: 14 residues. Trimming left V 5 bases short and J 1 base short, with 11 bases between. CDR1 MNHNY and CDR2 SVGAGI come from the germline V gene (reference sequence). This chain's CDR3 is CASSRGHPNTEAFF. The CDR3 DNA is TGTGCCAGCAGTAGGGGACACCCGAACACTGAAGCTTTCTTT.

This clonotype was detected only a few times. The chain links TRBV30 to TRBJ1-2; tentative D call: TRBD1 (6 bases). CDR3 length: 14 amino acids. Germline V gene data show CDR1 as GTSNPN and CDR2 as SVGIG (reference sequence). Trimming stripped 3 bases from V and 2 bases from J, with 13 bases between. CDR3 amino acids: CAWRGTGLNYGYTF. CDR3 sequence (DNA): TGTGCCTGGAGAGGAACAGGGTTAAACTATGGCTACACCTTC. Drawing the rest from reference TRBV30 and TRBJ1-2, the complete variable domain is SQTIHQWPATLVQPVGSPLSLECTVEGTSNPNLYWYRQAAGRGLQLLFYSVGIGQISSEVPQNLSASRPQDRQFILSSKKLLLSDSGFYLCAWRGTGLNYGYTFGSGTRLTVV.

This clonotype showed up just a few times. The rearrangement links TRBV5-6 to TRBJ2-3, with 8 bases that match TRBD1. The CDR3 totals 16 residues. The ends lost 0 bases at V and 1 base at J; junction bases unmatched: 4. Germline CDR1 SGHDT, CDR2 YYEEEE. Here the CDR3 DNA reads TGTGCCAGCAGCTTGGAGACAGGGGACCGCACAGATACGCAGTATTTT. This sequence encodes CASSLETGDRTDTQYF.

The chain joins TRBV9 to TRBJ2-5; TRBD1 matches 8 bases. Germline-derived CDR1 and CDR2 are SGDLS and YYNGEE. V dropped 4 bases and J dropped 5; count of bases not matched to a gene: 10. This CDR3 region has 15 residues. CDR3: CASSSVAGGAETQYF. The CDR3 coding sequence is TGTGCCAGCAGCTCGGTAGCAGGGGGCGCGGAGACCCAGTACTTC.

A note on this clonotype: The junction and the germline gene differ at one end; a read error may be behind it. The V call is TRBV6-2 or TRBV6-3, the J call TRBJ2-7; possibly TRBD1 for D (5 bases). Germline CDR1 is MNHEY and CDR2 is SVGEGT. The CDR3 spans 13 residues. CDR3 in amino acids: CASRYSSQGEQYF. CDR3 in DNA: TGTGCCAGCAGGTACTCGAGTCAGGGTGAGCAGTACTTC.

The table lists this clonotype with a few counts. The CDR3 region has the DNA TGCAGCGTTGTAAGCGGGAGGGCCAGATACGAGCAGTACTTC. Translation: CSVVSGRARYEQYF. The chain employs TRBV29-1 and TRBJ2-7; 10 nucleotides align to TRBD2. The germline V gene encodes CDR1 SQVTM and CDR2 ANQGSEA. The junction had 7 bases not matched to a gene; V was cut back by 4 bases and J by 4 bases. This CDR3 region has 14 residues.

This clonotype was detected only once. The junction departs from the called germline gene at one end, perhaps through a read error. CDR3 bases: TGCGCCAACAGCACTGGGGGTACCTACCTGAGCACAGATACGCAGTATTTT. Protein: CANSTGGTYLSTDTQYF. V and J are TRBV5-1 and TRBJ2-3, with D perhaps matching TRBD1 or TRBD2 (5 bases each). The CDR3 runs 17 residues. The germline gives CDR1 SGHRS, CDR2 YFSETQ.

This chain uses TRBV7-9 with TRBJ2-7; D unresolved. CDR1 is SEHNR, CDR2 FQNEAQ, per germline (reference sequence). This CDR3 region has 12 residues. Trimming removed 5 bases from V and 5 bases from J, with 10 bases in between. In DNA, the CDR3 is TGTGCCAGCAGCCCGAACGGCCACGAGCAGTACTTC. Residues: CASSPNGHEQYF.

J is TRBJ2-3 and V is TRBV29-1; D ambiguous. Germline loops: CDR1 SQVTM, CDR2 ANQGSEA. V was cut by 2 bases and J by 1 base, with 7 bases left in between. The CDR3 length is 13 residues. The CDR3 DNA follows: TGCAGCGTTGAAATCGTCGGCACAGATACGCAGTATTTT. It codes for CSVEIVGTDTQYF.

This clonotype appeared a few times. The chain links TRBV24-1 to TRBJ2-1; D possibly corresponds to TRBD1 (6 bases). V was clipped by 7 bases and J by 0 bases, with 15 bases between them. CDR1 KGHDR and CDR2 SFDVKD come from the germline V gene. The CDR3 spans 16 residues. The CDR3 coding sequence is TGTGCCACCAGCAACGGCAACAGGGCCTCCTACAATGAGCAGTTCTTC. It codes for CATSNGNRASYNEQFF.